This entry concerns a single TCR beta chain. Its target is not known. The data originate from a study of blood T cells in healthy people across ages. The study's findings and limits: A greater number of naive CD4+ cells and higher diversity distinguished long-lived donors from aged donors. Lack of knowledge of donor CMV status possibly confounded expanded clonotype changes.

Then a second PCR, running roughly 7 to 11 cycles, was carried out with a sample-barcoded 5' primer and a J-beta primer mix. The yield of each sample was at least 2.5 million CDR3-containing paired-end reads. TCRdb fed the 5' RACE reads into MiXCR, producing one record per CDR3 protein. The sample has 1.6 million or so distinct CDR3 sequences, 30% to 40% seen once. The germline V gene encodes CDR1 MNHEY and CDR2 SMNVEV (reference sequence). The CDR3 consists of 14 residues. The V end was cut by 5 bases, the J end by 7 bases, with 15 bases between. The sample consisted of blood. The receptor was isolated from a woman between 25 and 40 years old in good health. This sequence joins TRBV27 and TRBJ1-5; D may be TRBD1 (5 bases). The CDR3 DNA reads TGTGCCAGCAGTCTACGAGAGGGGAGGCAGCCCCAGCATTTT. Translation gives CASSLREGRQPQHF.